This T cell receptor beta chain was retrieved from a study of T-cell memory formation after mild COVID-19. TCRdb recomputed calls from the 5' RACE reads with MiXCR, one row per CDR3 protein. Here the sample spans roughly 52,000 distinct CDR3 sequences, 8% to 9.5% being singletons. There are 13 residues in the CDR3. The V gene lost 4 bases and the J gene lost 5 bases, with 12 bases spanning the gap. Germline V gives CDR1 SGHRS, CDR2 YFSETQ. Sequenced material: PBMCs or a T cell subset sorted from them (not recorded which). The rearrangement uses TRBV5-1 and TRBJ1-2, with D uncertain. This TCR was recovered from a young man who had mild COVID-19 (a few samples of this study predate the infection). Cell type and time point are not known. CDR3 nucleotides: TGCGCCAGCAGCGTGGCGGGCCTGTATGGCTACACCTTC. Amino acids: CASSVAGLYGYTF.